This T cell receptor (beta chain) emerged from a study of cytomegalovirus exposure and HLA in healthy donors. A multiplex PCR was run with 60 Vbeta primers and 13 Jbeta primers. Clones were sequenced by immunoSEQ multiplex PCR, and TCRdb holds only the in-frame ones, with some missing. Recorded for this sample: under 65,000 clones. This clonotype was sampled from a woman under 30 in good health and CMV-seronegative. Source material: PBMCs.

CDR3 DNA sequence: TGTGCTAGTGCTACTTTGGTCAATCAGCCCCAGCATTTT. Protein: CASATLVNQPQHF. This chain joins TRBV12-5 and TRBJ1-5; D is unresolved. The CDR3 sequence is 13 residues long. Germline loops: CDR1 LGHNT, CDR2 FRNRAP. Trimming left V 7 bases short and J 3 bases short, with 10 bases between.